A few counts support the clone carrying this TCR beta chain. Trimming took off 2 bases at V and 5 bases at J, with 12 bases between the two ends. The CDR3 extends over 14 amino acids. Looked up from germline, CDR1 is SGHTA and CDR2 is FQGNSA. The table came from immunoSEQ multiplex PCR; TCRdb's copy has only in-frame clones and leaves some out. The table records some 130,000 clones, 80% to 85% of them present only once. These data are taken from a study of blood T cell repertoires in COVID-19. The sequence was collected from a man aged 40-55 years with acute COVID-19. Source material: PBMCs or T cells enriched from blood (not recorded which). V is TRBV7-2 and J is TRBJ1-1, with a possible D match to TRBD1 (5 bases). The CDR3 here is CASSLMGPGTEAFF. CDR3 bases: TGTGCCAGCAGCTTAATGGGCCCAGGGACTGAAGCTTTCTTT.